A single sample is the source of the 30 T cell receptor beta chains below, sequenced in a study of T-cell reconstitution after alpha-beta-depleted transplantation in children. As it was prepared, the TCRbeta library received unique molecular identifiers. TCRdb reprocessed the PCR reads via MiXCR and lists one record per CDR3 protein. The table has a few hundred thousand distinct CDR3 sequences, around an eighth seen once. The specimen was PBMCs from the stem cell graft donor, collected from the stem cell graft. These receptors came from a human donor who donated a stem cell graft to a child with combined immunodeficiency.

The chain links TRBV4-3 to TRBJ2-1, with 9 bases identical to TRBD2. V lost 5 bases to trimming and J lost 8 bases; unmatched junction nucleotides: 10. Germline loops: CDR1 LGHNA, CDR2 YSLEER. This CDR3 has 15 residues. CDR3 loop: CASSSNGRGGDEQFF. The CDR3 bases are TGCGCCAGCAGCAGCAACGGGCGGGGGGGCGATGAGCAGTTCTTC.

The chain employs TRBV6-1 and TRBJ2-3; TRBD1 is a possible D gene (5 bases). V was trimmed by 4 bases and J by 4 bases, leaving 9 bases between them. Per germline, CDR1 MNHNS and CDR2 SASEGT. This CDR3 is 13 amino acids long. The CDR3: CASSASGPDTQYF. CDR3 in DNA: TGTGCCAGCAGTGCCTCAGGGCCAGATACGCAGTATTTT.

DNA of the CDR3: TGTGCCAGCAATCGGGGGGCGGCGAACACCGGGGAGCTGTTTTTT. This sequence encodes CASNRGAANTGELFF. The chain carries TRBV27 and TRBJ2-2; perhaps TRBD2 as D (7 bases). The ends were cut back, 7 bases at V and 0 bases at J, with 12 bases in the middle. The length of the CDR3 is 15 residues. Germline assignment: CDR1 MNHEY and CDR2 SMNVEV (reference sequence).

This clonotype was detected ten times or more. The rearrangement joins TRBV6-2 or TRBV6-3 to TRBJ2-1; TRBD2 might be the D (6 bases). The CDR3 sequence is 14 residues long. Germline values: CDR1 MNHEY, CDR2 SVGEGT. V was clipped by 8 bases and J by 4 bases, with 15 bases between them. In nucleotides, the CDR3 is TGTGCCAGCGGCCGAGCGGGTTCATACAATGAGCAGTTCTTC. Its translation: CASGRAGSYNEQFF.

Ten or more counts support this clonotype. This chain uses TRBV4-3 with TRBJ2-3; 8 nucleotides match TRBD1. Germline V gene data show CDR1 as LGHNA and CDR2 as YSLEER. The CDR3 sequence is 14 residues long. V lost 9 bases, J lost 4 bases, and 9 bases stayed unmatched. CDR3 sequence reads: CASGTGGLADTQYF. The CDR3 DNA reads as TGCGCCAGTGGGACAGGAGGTTTGGCAGATACGCAGTATTTT.

This clonotype came up many times. J is TRBJ2-1 and V is TRBV20-1, with D maybe TRBD2 (5 bases). Germline values: CDR1 DFQATT, CDR2 SNEGSKA (reference sequence). The CDR3 has 14 residues. V gave up 4 bases and J gave up 2 bases, with 12 bases separating them. As DNA, the CDR3 is TGCAGTGCTATGGGAGCTGCCCCCTACAATGAGCAGTTCTTC. Translation: CSAMGAAPYNEQFF.

This clonotype has a handful of counts. The chain carries TRBV15 and TRBJ2-7; TRBD1 matches at 7 bases. Germline V gene data show CDR1 as LNHNV and CDR2 as YYDKDF (reference sequence). The CDR3 is 13 residues long. V shed 6 bases, J shed 6 bases, and the junction held 8 bases outside the gene matches. CDR3 residues: CATRGDSEVEQYF. CDR3 DNA sequence: TGTGCCACCAGAGGGGACAGCGAGGTCGAGCAGTACTTC.

Only a few counts were recorded for this clonotype. V is TRBV12-3 or TRBV12-4 and J is TRBJ2-3, with unresolved D. V lost 7 bases and J 9 bases, leaving 14 bases between the germline ends. The CDR3 extends over 12 amino acids. CDR3 sequence reads: CASTGPAPTQYF. CDR3 nucleotide sequence: TGTGCCAGCACCGGGCCCGCTCCAACGCAGTATTTT.

This chain uses TRBV20-1 with TRBJ2-3; D perhaps matches TRBD1 (6 bases). The CDR3 is made up of 16 amino acids. The germline gives CDR1 DFQATT, CDR2 SNEGSKA (reference sequence). Trimming took off 6 bases at V and 0 bases at J, with 19 bases between the two ends. CDR3 in DNA: TGCAGTGCCCCTCGTGGGGACACCCCAAGCACAGATACGCAGTATTTT. As protein: CSAPRGDTPSTDTQYF.

This chain connects TRBV9 to TRBJ2-3; no clear D. The V gene lost 0 bases and the J gene lost 4 bases, with 12 bases spanning the gap. This CDR3 is built from 15 residues. In germline, CDR1 is SGDLS, CDR2 YYNGEE. CDR3 coding DNA: TGTGCCAGCAGCGTAGGAAGGTCCTCAGCAGATACGCAGTATTTT. Translating it yields CASSVGRSSADTQYF.

This clonotype was seen ten or more times. The chain uses TRBV2 and TRBJ2-3; weak D call: TRBD1 (6 bases). V dropped 3 bases and J dropped 1 base, with 17 bases sitting between them. Germline V CDR1 and CDR2: SNHLY, FYNNEI. The CDR3 extends over 17 amino acids. The CDR3 region is CASSDRRTARGTDTQYF. CDR3 DNA sequence: TGTGCCAGCAGTGATCGGCGGACAGCGAGAGGCACAGATACGCAGTATTTT.

The J gene is TRBJ2-1, the V gene TRBV12-3 or TRBV12-4, with TRBD2 matching 10 bases. This CDR3 comprises 14 residues. V trimming: 7 bases; J trimming: 8 bases; junction bases outside the gene matches: 8. CDR3 nucleotides: TGTGCCAGCACTCCGGGACTAGCGATACATGAGCAGTTCTTC. Protein sequence: CASTPGLAIHEQFF.

This clonotype has ten or more counts. The chain has TRBV11-2 and TRBJ2-1, with no clear D. Trimming left V 3 bases short and J 10 bases short, with 7 bases between. Germline V gene lookup returns CDR1 SGHAT and CDR2 FQNNGV. CDR3 length: 11 residues. The CDR3 DNA follows: TGTGCCAGCAGCTTCAGTCCCGAGCAGTTCTTC. Protein sequence: CASSFSPEQFF.

This rearrangement joins TRBV20-1 to TRBJ2-3; D is possibly TRBD1 or TRBD2 (6 bases each). The V and J ends lost 0 bases and 4 bases respectively, with 23 bases between them. The CDR3 spans 18 residues. Germline V gene data show CDR1 as DFQATT and CDR2 as SNEGSKA (reference sequence). CDR3 coding DNA: TGCAGTGCTAGAGATTCAATAAAACGGGGGCTCAGTGCAGATACGCAGTATTTT. Translated, it gives CSARDSIKRGLSADTQYF.

This chain joins TRBV10-3 and TRBJ2-3; TRBD2 agrees at 7 bases. The germline V gene encodes CDR1 ENHRY and CDR2 SYGVKD. J lost 3 bases, V lost 2 bases, and 2 bases had no gene match. The CDR3 has 14 amino acids. CDR3 sequence reads: CAISERSGTDTQYF. The CDR3, as DNA: TGTGCCATCAGTGAGCGTAGCGGGACAGATACGCAGTATTTT.

The gene calls are TRBV20-1 and TRBJ2-7; D unresolved. With 3 bases removed from V and 3 bases from J, the gap between germline ends came to 9 bases. This CDR3 is 12 amino acids long. The germline V gene has CDR1 DFQATT and CDR2 SNEGSKA (reference sequence). The CDR3 spells CSARGSFYEQYF. CDR3 in DNA: TGCAGTGCTAGGGGCAGCTTCTACGAGCAGTACTTC.

This clonotype has at least ten counts. CDR3 nucleotides: TGTGCCAGCAGGCCCCCTAGCGGGGGCTACGAGCAGTACTTC. Amino acid sequence: CASRPPSGGYEQYF. This chain links TRBV2 with TRBJ2-7, with 10 bases identical to TRBD2. The CDR3 is made up of 14 amino acids. V lost 6 bases, J lost 3 bases, and 5 bases stayed unmatched. CDR1 is SNHLY and CDR2 is FYNNEI in the germline V gene.

This clonotype has ten or more counts. This sequence joins TRBV29-1 and TRBJ2-1; D remains ambiguous. Per germline, CDR1 SQVTM and CDR2 ANQGSEA. Trimming took off 6 bases at V and 9 bases at J, with 15 bases between the two ends. This CDR3 region has 12 residues. In DNA, the CDR3 is TGCAGCGTGAAGGTGACTGGGCCTGAGCAGTTCTTC. This codes for CSVKVTGPEQFF.

This clonotype was seen only a few times. The CDR3 DNA reads TGTGCCAGCAGTTGGGAAGCAGGGGGCTCCCTTCATCAGCCCCAGCATTTT. It is translated as CASSWEAGGSLHQPQHF. V is TRBV12-3 or TRBV12-4 and J is TRBJ1-5; 8 positions agree with TRBD1. The V segment lost 4 bases and the J segment 5 bases; nucleotides outside the gene matches: 13. The CDR3 is 17 residues long.

The rearrangement uses TRBV5-4 and TRBJ2-2; possibly TRBD1 or TRBD2 for D (5 bases each). This CDR3 has 14 residues. CDR1 and CDR2 from the germline V gene are SGHNT and YYREEE (reference sequence). Trimming shortened V by 7 bases and J by 6 bases, and 16 bases separated the two germline ends. The CDR3 loop reads CASRRDGYAGELFF. In nucleotides, the CDR3 is TGTGCCAGCCGTAGGGACGGGTACGCCGGGGAGCTGTTTTTT.

The chain has TRBV7-2 and TRBJ1-5; TRBD1 matches at 7 bases. From germline, CDR1 is SGHTA and CDR2 FQGNSA. The ends lost 0 bases at V and 5 bases at J; junction bases unmatched: 4. The CDR3 is 15 amino acids. In nucleotides, the CDR3 is TGTGCCAGCAGCTTAGCTACAGGGGATTATCAGCCCCAGCATTTT. Protein: CASSLATGDYQPQHF.

The chain couples TRBV11-2 to TRBJ2-7; 8 bases line up with TRBD1. From germline, CDR1 is SGHAT and CDR2 FQNNGV. The junction had 9 bases not matched to a gene; V was cut back by 1 base and J by 7 bases. CDR3 size: 15 residues. In nucleotides, the CDR3 is TGTGCCAGCAGCTTAGCCGGCCAGGGGGCGCGGGAGCAGTACTTC. This sequence encodes CASSLAGQGAREQYF.

CDR3 sequence: CASYPFLAGVGDEQFF. For the CDR3, the DNA is TGTGCCAGCTACCCCTTTCTAGCGGGGGTAGGCGATGAGCAGTTCTTC. V is TRBV27 and J is TRBJ2-1; 10 bases are a match to TRBD2. Trimming cost V 8 bases and J 8 bases; bases outside gene matches: 15. This CDR3 spans 16 amino acids. Germline values: CDR1 MNHEY, CDR2 SMNVEV (reference sequence).

This clonotype has ten or more counts. The gene calls are TRBV12-3 or TRBV12-4 and TRBJ2-7, with D hard to call. V was shortened by 6 bases and J by 0 bases, with 9 bases between the two germline ends. The CDR3 length is 13 residues. This chain's CDR3 is CASSPGPSYEQYF. CDR3 DNA: TGTGCCAGCAGCCCGGGTCCCTCCTACGAGCAGTACTTC.

This clonotype has a handful of counts. The chain carries TRBV19 and TRBJ2-7, with D perhaps TRBD2 (5 bases). This CDR3 region has 17 residues. Germline CDR1 LNHDA, CDR2 SQIVND (reference sequence). Trimming removed 3 bases from V and 2 bases from J, with 20 bases in between. The CDR3 here is CASSIRGGNEKAYEQYF. CDR3 bases: TGTGCCAGTAGTATTCGAGGAGGTAACGAAAAAGCCTACGAGCAGTACTTC.

This clonotype was picked up a small number of times. V and J are TRBV7-2 and TRBJ2-5, with D perhaps TRBD1 (6 bases). V lost 5 bases and J lost 3, with 16 bases in between. The CDR3 has 15 amino acids. Germline assignment: CDR1 SGHTA and CDR2 FQGNSA. The CDR3 DNA follows: TGTGCCAGCAGCGACACCTGGACAGTTGAAGAGACCCAGTACTTC. It codes for CASSDTWTVEETQYF.

Here the CDR3 reads CASSPGLVHEQFF. DNA for the CDR3: TGTGCCAGCAGTCCAGGACTAGTCCATGAGCAGTTCTTC. The chain joins TRBV12-3 or TRBV12-4 to TRBJ2-1, with TRBD2 matching 7 bases. Trimming at V came to 5 bases and at J to 8 bases, leaving 6 bases not matched to a gene. The CDR3 loop spans 13 amino acids.

In its sample, this clonotype was seen a few times. The chain has TRBV6-1 and TRBJ1-1; no firm D call. The germline CDR1 and CDR2 sequences are MNHNS and SASEGT. CDR3 length: 14 amino acids. V was trimmed by 6 bases and J by 0 bases, leaving 11 bases between them. CDR3 region: CASSPGPLNTEAFF. CDR3 nucleotide sequence: TGTGCCAGCAGCCCCGGTCCTCTGAACACTGAAGCTTTCTTT.

This clonotype was recorded only once. Mismatch with germline at one junction end may stem from a read error. V usage is TRBV5-3 and J usage is TRBJ2-2, with D uncertain. TRBV5-3 is flagged as an ORF with uncertain function. The CDR3 has 15 amino acids. CDR3 bases: TGTGCCAGGAGCTTGGGATGGGATTACACCGGGGAGCTGTTTTTT. It specifies CARSLGWDYTGELFF.

This clonotype was observed many times. CDR3 nucleotide sequence: TGTGCCAGCAGCTTAACAGGCGGGGACAGGGTGCACAATGAGCAGTTCTTC. It translates to CASSLTGGDRVHNEQFF. The chain uses TRBV7-2 and TRBJ2-1; TRBD1 matches at 9 bases. Germline assignment: CDR1 SGHTA and CDR2 FQGNSA. There are 17 residues in the CDR3. Trimming cost V 2 bases and J 5 bases; bases outside gene matches: 10.